Listed here are 15 T cell receptor beta chains from one sample, sequenced in a study of T cell responses to AZD1222 COVID-19 vaccine. TCRdb's table, derived via immunoSEQ multiplex PCR, lists solely in-frame clones and lacks some. The sample has 150,000 to 200,000 clones; roughly 90% are singletons. The source was peripheral blood, collected on day 0 of AZD1222 vaccination. These receptors all stem from an adult in good health.

This clone was observed once. CDR3 sequence reads: CSVDGLAGMDEQYF. CDR3 sequence (DNA): TGCAGCGTAGACGGACTAGCGGGTATGGACGAGCAGTACTTC. The V call is TRBV29-1, the J call TRBJ2-7, with 11 bases lining up with TRBD2. The CDR3 consists of 14 residues. V lost 6 bases to trimming and J lost 5 bases; unmatched junction nucleotides: 9. Per the germline V gene, CDR1 is SQVTM and CDR2 is ANQGSEA.

V is TRBV6-5 and J is TRBJ2-3; TRBD1 matches at 8 bases. V dropped 5 bases and J dropped 1; count of bases not matched to a gene: 5. CDR1 is MNHEY, CDR2 SVGAGI, per germline. The CDR3 covers 15 residues. The CDR3 is CASSQDRVGTDTQYF. The CDR3 bases are TGTGCCAGCAGTCAGGACAGGGTAGGCACAGATACGCAGTATTTT.

This rearrangement joins TRBV6-5 to TRBJ2-7, with 9 bases lining up with TRBD1. The CDR3 length is 16 residues. The junction had 9 bases not matched to a gene; V was cut back by 1 base and J by 5 bases. CDR1 MNHEY and CDR2 SVGAGI come from the germline V gene. CDR3 nucleotide sequence: TGTGCCAGCAGTTACTACGGGGGGACAGGGCGCCACGAGCAGTACTTC. Encoded protein: CASSYYGGTGRHEQYF.

The V call is TRBV15, the J call TRBJ2-7, with D perhaps TRBD2 (5 bases). In germline, CDR1 is LNHNV, CDR2 YYDKDF (reference sequence). This CDR3 has 15 amino acids. Trimming took 4 bases from V and 2 from J, leaving 15 bases between them. CDR3 in amino acids: CATSTGVTSTYEQYF. In DNA, the CDR3 is TGTGCCACCAGCACCGGGGTCACCTCCACCTACGAGCAGTACTTC.

This chain joins TRBV18 and TRBJ1-2, with 12 nucleotides matching TRBD1. The CDR3 is 14 amino acids. V lost 5 bases and J lost 6; bases outside the gene matches: 4. Germline V gives CDR1 KGHSH, CDR2 LQKENI. CDR3: CASSIGTGGDGYTF. The CDR3 bases are TGTGCCAGCTCAATTGGGACAGGGGGCGATGGCTACACCTTC. The full variable domain, with the rest looked up from reference TRBV18 and TRBJ1-2, is NAGVMQNPRHLVRRRGQEARLRCSPMKGHSHVYWYRQLPEEGLKFMVYLQKENIIDESGMPKERFSAEFPKEGPSILRIQQVVRGDSAAYFCASSIGTGGDGYTFGSGTRLTVV.

The gene calls are TRBV24-1 and TRBJ2-3; TRBD2 agrees at 7 bases. Germline V lookup: CDR1 KGHDR, CDR2 SFDVKD. The CDR3 runs 15 residues. The V and J ends lost 3 bases and 6 bases, in that order; junction bases with no gene match: 8. The CDR3 protein is CATSDVGGGLDTQYF. The CDR3 DNA follows: TGTGCCACCAGTGATGTGGGGGGAGGGCTGGATACGCAGTATTTT.

The chain employs TRBV6-1 and TRBJ1-2; TRBD1 is a possible D gene (5 bases). The CDR3 totals 14 residues. Trimming cost V 3 bases and J 8 bases, with 16 bases left between them. CDR1 and CDR2 from the germline V gene are MNHNS and SASEGT. The CDR3 region is CASSDQGPPGGYTF. The CDR3 bases are TGTGCCAGCAGTGATCAGGGACCGCCCGGGGGCTACACCTTC.

The J gene is TRBJ1-4, the V gene TRBV28; D unclear. This CDR3 spans 12 amino acids. Trimming removed 3 bases from V and 7 bases from J, with 6 bases in between. In germline, CDR1 is MDHEN, CDR2 SYDVKM. The chain's CDR3 is CASSLSTEKLFF. Here the CDR3 DNA reads TGTGCCAGCAGTTTGTCAACTGAAAAACTGTTTTTT.

The chain combines TRBV30 with TRBJ2-3; TRBD2 might be the D (5 bases). Trimming left V 0 bases short and J 4 bases short, with 8 bases between. This CDR3 has 13 residues. The germline V gene encodes CDR1 GTSNPN and CDR2 SVGIG (reference sequence). The CDR3 loop is CAWSVLGADTQYF. The CDR3 DNA reads TGTGCCTGGAGTGTACTAGGTGCAGATACGCAGTATTTT.

The rearrangement joins TRBV25-1 to TRBJ1-3; D possibly corresponds to TRBD1 (5 bases). The germline V and J ends were trimmed by 6 bases and 0 bases, with 12 bases remaining between them. The V gene's germline CDR1 is MGHDK and CDR2 SYGVNS. This CDR3 is built from 15 residues. CDR3 nucleotide sequence: TGTGCCAGCAGGCTGGGGGGGGTCTCTGGAAACACCATATATTTT. It specifies CASRLGGVSGNTIYF.

V usage is TRBV5-4 and J usage is TRBJ1-2; 7 bases are a match to TRBD1. Germline loops: CDR1 SGHNT, CDR2 YYREEE (reference sequence). V trimming: 7 bases; J trimming: 5 bases; junction bases outside the gene matches: 11. The CDR3 consists of 14 residues. The CDR3, as DNA: TGTGCCAGCGGGGACGGACAGGCTTCTTATGGCTACACCTTC. This gives the protein CASGDGQASYGYTF.

This chain connects TRBV19 to TRBJ1-5; TRBD1 is a possible D gene (5 bases). CDR1 is LNHDA, CDR2 SQIVND, per germline (reference sequence). V dropped 5 bases and J dropped 0 bases, with 17 bases sitting between them. CDR3 length: 17 amino acids. CDR3 residues: CASSGRRGLLSNQPQHF. CDR3 nucleotides: TGTGCCAGTAGTGGCCGCCGGGGCCTGCTTAGCAATCAGCCCCAGCATTTT.

The chain joins TRBV25-1 to TRBJ1-5, with 7 bases matching TRBD1. Losses at the gene ends were 3 bases for V and 6 bases for J; bases not matched to a gene: 5. The CDR3 runs 14 residues. Germline-derived CDR1 and CDR2 are MGHDK and SYGVNS. The CDR3 coding sequence is TGTGCCAGCAGTGAGCTGACAGGGATTCAGCCCCAGCATTTT. Protein product: CASSELTGIQPQHF.

This clone was observed a single time. The chain joins TRBV11-2 to TRBJ1-1; unclear D gene. In germline, CDR1 is SGHAT, CDR2 FQNNGV. Deletions cut 1 base from V and 1 base from J, with 7 bases between. The CDR3 is 14 amino acids. In DNA form, the CDR3 reads TGTGCCAGCAGCTTAGGTTCAGAGAACACTGAAGCTTTCTTT. This gives the protein CASSLGSENTEAFF.

The genes are TRBV9 and TRBJ2-1, with 7 nucleotides matching TRBD2. CDR3 length: 15 amino acids. The germline CDR1 and CDR2 sequences are SGDLS and YYNGEE. J gave up 7 bases and V 0 bases, and 7 bases lay outside the gene matches. The CDR3: CASSVAGGPKNEQFF. CDR3 DNA sequence: TGTGCCAGCAGCGTAGCGGGAGGCCCCAAGAATGAGCAGTTCTTC.